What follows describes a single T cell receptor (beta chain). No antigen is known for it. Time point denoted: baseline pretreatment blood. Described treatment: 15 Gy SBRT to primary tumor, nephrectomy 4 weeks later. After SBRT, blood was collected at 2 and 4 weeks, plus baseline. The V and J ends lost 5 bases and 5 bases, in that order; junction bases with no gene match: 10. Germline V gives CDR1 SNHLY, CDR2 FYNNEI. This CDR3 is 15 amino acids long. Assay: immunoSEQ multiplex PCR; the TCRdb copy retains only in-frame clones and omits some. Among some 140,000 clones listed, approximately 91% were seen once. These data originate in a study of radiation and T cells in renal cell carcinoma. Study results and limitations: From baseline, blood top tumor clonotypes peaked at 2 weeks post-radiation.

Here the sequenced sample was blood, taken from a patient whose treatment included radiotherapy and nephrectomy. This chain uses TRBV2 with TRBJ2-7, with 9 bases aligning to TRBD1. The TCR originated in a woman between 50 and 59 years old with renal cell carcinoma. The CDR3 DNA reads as TGTGCCAGCAGTAAGCAGGGACAGGGCTTAAACGAGCAGTACTTC. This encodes CASSKQGQGLNEQYF.